This T cell receptor beta chain was recovered during a study of blood T cell repertoires in COVID-19. About the study: Samples taken during acute and convalescent COVID-19 were collected in the United States, Italy and Spain. In each case, the material was cDNA or gDNA derived from T cells, B-cell-depleted T cells, or PBMCs.

V was clipped by 2 bases and J by 3 bases; unmatched bases: 6. This CDR3 has 15 amino acids. Germline CDR1 is SGHNT and CDR2 is YYREEE (reference sequence). Authors' methods: Estimation of nucleated cell counts relied on the amplification of reference gene primers. Clones were read by immunoSEQ multiplex PCR, and TCRdb kept only the in-frame ones, dropping some. The V and J calls and clone size are taken from that table; D and trimming were inferred from the DNA. The sample includes under 130,000 clones, more than 80% seen only once; the top ten take about 32%. The sequence was collected from a woman of 80 years or more with acute or convalescent COVID-19. The rearrangement links TRBV5-4 to TRBJ1-2, with TRBD1 matching 8 bases. The specimen was peripheral blood. CDR3 protein: CASSFGQGPYYGYTF. The CDR3 DNA reads TGTGCCAGCAGCTTCGGACAGGGACCCTACTATGGCTACACCTTC.